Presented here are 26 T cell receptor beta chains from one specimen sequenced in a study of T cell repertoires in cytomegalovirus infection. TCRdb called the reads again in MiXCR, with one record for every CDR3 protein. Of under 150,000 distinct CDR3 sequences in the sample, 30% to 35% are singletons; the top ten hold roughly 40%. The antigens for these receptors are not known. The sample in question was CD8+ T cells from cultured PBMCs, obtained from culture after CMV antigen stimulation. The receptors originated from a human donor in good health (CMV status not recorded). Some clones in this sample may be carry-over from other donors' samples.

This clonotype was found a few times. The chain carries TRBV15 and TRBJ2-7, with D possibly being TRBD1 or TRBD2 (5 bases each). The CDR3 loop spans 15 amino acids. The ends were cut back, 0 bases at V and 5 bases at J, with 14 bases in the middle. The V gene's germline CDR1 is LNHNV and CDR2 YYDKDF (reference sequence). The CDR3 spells CATSRDHRGGDEQYF. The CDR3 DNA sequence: TGTGCCACCAGCAGAGATCACCGGGGCGGCGACGAGCAGTACTTC.

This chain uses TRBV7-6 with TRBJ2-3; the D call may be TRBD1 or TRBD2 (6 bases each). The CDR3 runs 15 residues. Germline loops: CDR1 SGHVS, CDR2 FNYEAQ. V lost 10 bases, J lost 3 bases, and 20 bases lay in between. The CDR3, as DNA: TGTGCCAACAGTCCGGAGGGGGTTTTGACAGATACGCAGTATTTT. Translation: CANSPEGVLTDTQYF.

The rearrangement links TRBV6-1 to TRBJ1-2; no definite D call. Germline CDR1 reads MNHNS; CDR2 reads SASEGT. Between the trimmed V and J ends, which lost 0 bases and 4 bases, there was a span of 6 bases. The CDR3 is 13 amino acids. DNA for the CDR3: TGTGCCAGCAGTGAAGCGGGGAGCTATGGCTACACCTTC. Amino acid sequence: CASSEAGSYGYTF.

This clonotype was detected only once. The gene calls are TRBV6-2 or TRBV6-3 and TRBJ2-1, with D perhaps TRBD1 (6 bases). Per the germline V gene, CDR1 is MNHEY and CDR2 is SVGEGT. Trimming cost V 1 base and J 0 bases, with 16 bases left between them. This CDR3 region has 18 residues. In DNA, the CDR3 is TGTGCCAGCAGTTACTTGTACGGCCCGACAGGCTCCTACAATGAGCAGTTCTTC. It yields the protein CASSYLYGPTGSYNEQFF.

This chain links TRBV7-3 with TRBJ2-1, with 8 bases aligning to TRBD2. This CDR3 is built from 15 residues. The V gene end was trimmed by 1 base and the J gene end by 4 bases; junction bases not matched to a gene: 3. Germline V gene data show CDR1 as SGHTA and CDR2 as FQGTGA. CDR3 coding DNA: TGTGCCAGCAGCTTAATAACTAGCGGATACAATGAGCAGTTCTTC. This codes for CASSLITSGYNEQFF.

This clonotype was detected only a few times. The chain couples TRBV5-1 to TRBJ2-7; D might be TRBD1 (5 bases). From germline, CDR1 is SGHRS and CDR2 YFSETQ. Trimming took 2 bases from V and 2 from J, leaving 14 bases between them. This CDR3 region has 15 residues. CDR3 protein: CASSLETEATYEQYF. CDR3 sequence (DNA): TGCGCCAGCAGCTTAGAGACAGAAGCTACCTACGAGCAGTACTTC.

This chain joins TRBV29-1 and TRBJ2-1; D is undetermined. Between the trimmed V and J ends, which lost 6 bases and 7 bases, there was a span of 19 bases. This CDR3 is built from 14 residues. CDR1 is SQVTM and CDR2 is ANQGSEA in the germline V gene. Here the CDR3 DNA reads TGCAGCGTGGACGGAGACTCTCCCGGAAATGAGCAGTTCTTC. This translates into CSVDGDSPGNEQFF.

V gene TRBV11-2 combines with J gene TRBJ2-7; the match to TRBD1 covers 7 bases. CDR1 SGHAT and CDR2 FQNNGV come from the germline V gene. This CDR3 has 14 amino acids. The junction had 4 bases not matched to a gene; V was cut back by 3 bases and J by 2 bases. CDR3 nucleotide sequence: TGTGCCAGCAGCTTTGGGACAGCGACCTACGAGCAGTACTTC. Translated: CASSFGTATYEQYF.

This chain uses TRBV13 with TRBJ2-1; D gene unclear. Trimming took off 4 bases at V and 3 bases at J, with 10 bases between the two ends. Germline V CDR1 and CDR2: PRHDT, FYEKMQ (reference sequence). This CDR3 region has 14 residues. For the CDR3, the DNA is TGTGCCAGCAGCTCTGACAAGTTCTACAATGAGCAGTTCTTC. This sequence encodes CASSSDKFYNEQFF.

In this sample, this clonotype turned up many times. The CDR3 protein is CASSQDVRERTLNSPLHF. The DNA for the CDR3 is TGTGCCAGCAGCCAAGATGTAAGGGAGAGGACCTTAAATTCACCCCTCCACTTT. The rearrangement uses TRBV4-2 and TRBJ1-6, with D unresolved. This CDR3 has 18 amino acids. Germline V gene sequence: CDR1 LGHNA, CDR2 YNFKEQ. Trimming removed 0 bases at V and 7 bases at J, with 19 bases between.

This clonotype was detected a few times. Here the CDR3 DNA reads TGTGCCAGCAGCTTAGGCCCTTTCGGGACAGTGAACACTGAAGCTTTCTTT. As protein: CASSLGPFGTVNTEAFF. This chain connects TRBV7-2 to TRBJ1-1, with 7 positions matching TRBD1. After removal of 1 base from V and 0 bases from J, the junction contained 8 bases not matched to a gene. This CDR3 region has 17 residues. Per germline, CDR1 SGHTA and CDR2 FQGNSA. The full variable domain, its missing parts supplied by reference TRBV7-2 and TRBJ1-1, is GAGVSQSPSNKVTEKGKDVELRCDPISGHTALYWYRQSLGQGLEFLIYFQGNSAPDKSGLPSDRFSAERTGGSVSTLTIQRTQQEDSAVYLCASSLGPFGTVNTEAFFGQGTRLTVV.

In DNA form, the CDR3 reads TGTGCCAGCAGCCCGCCCGGGACAGGCGGTGTAGATACGCAGTATTTT. It translates to CASSPPGTGGVDTQYF. The rearrangement joins TRBV7-2 to TRBJ2-3, with TRBD1 matching 8 bases. The CDR3 has 16 amino acids. The V gene's germline CDR1 is SGHTA and CDR2 FQGNSA. V lost 5 bases and J lost 5; bases outside the gene matches: 12.

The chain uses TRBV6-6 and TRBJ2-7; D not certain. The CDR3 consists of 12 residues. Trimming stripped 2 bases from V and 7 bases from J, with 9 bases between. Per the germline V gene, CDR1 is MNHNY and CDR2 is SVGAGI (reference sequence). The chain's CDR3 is CASSYRLGEQYF. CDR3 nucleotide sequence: TGTGCCAGCAGTTACCGACTCGGGGAGCAGTACTTC.

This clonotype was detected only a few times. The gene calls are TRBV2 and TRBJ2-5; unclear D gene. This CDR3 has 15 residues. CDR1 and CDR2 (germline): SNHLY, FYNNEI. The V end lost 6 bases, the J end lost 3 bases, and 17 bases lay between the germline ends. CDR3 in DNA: TGTGCCAGCAGAAATCCGAGAAACCTCGAAGAGACCCAGTACTTC. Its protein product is CASRNPRNLEETQYF.

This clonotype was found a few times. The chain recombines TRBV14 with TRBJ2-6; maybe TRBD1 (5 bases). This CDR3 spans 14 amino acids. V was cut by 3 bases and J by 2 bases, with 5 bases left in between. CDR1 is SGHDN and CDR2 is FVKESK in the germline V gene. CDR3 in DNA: TGTGCCAGCAGCCACAGGGCTGGGGCCAACGTCCTGACTTTC. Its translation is CASSHRAGANVLTF.

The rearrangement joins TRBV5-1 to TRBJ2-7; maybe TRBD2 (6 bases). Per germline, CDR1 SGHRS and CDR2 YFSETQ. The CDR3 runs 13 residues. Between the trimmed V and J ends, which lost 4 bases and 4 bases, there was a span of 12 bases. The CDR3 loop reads CASSPWAGYEQYF. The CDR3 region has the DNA TGCGCCAGCAGCCCCTGGGCGGGATACGAGCAGTACTTC.

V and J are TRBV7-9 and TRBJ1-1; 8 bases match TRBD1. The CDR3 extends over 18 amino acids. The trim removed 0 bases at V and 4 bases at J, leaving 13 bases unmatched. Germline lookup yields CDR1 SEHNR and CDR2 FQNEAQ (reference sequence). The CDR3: CASSLAATGGVVITEAFF. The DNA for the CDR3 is TGTGCCAGCAGCTTAGCGGCCACAGGGGGAGTCGTTATCACTGAAGCTTTCTTT.

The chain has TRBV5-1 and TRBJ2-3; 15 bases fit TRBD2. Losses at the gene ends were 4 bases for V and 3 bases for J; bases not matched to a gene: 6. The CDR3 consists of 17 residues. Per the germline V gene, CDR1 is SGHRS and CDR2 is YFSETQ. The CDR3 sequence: CASSRTSGGEGTDTQYF. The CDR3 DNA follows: TGCGCCAGCAGCCGGACTAGCGGGGGGGAGGGAACAGATACGCAGTATTTT. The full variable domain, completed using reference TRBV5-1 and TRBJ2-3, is KAGVTQTPRYLIKTRGQQVTLSCSPISGHRSVSWYQQTPGQGLQFLFEYFSETQRNKGNFPGRFSGRQFSNSRSEMNVSTLELGDSALYLCASSRTSGGEGTDTQYFGPGTRLTVL.

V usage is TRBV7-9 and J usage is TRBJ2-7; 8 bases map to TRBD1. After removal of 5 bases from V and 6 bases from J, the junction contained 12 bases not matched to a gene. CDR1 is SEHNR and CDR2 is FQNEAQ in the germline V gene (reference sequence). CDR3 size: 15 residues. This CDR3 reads CASSPSLGTGSEQYF. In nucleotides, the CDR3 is TGTGCCAGCAGCCCCTCTCTTGGGACAGGTAGCGAGCAGTACTTC.

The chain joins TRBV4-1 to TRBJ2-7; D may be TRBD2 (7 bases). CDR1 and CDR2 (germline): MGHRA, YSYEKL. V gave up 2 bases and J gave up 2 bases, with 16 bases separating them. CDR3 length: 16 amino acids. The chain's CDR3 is CASSQHPSGGPYEQYF. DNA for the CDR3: TGCGCCAGCAGCCAACATCCATCCGGGGGGCCCTACGAGCAGTACTTC.

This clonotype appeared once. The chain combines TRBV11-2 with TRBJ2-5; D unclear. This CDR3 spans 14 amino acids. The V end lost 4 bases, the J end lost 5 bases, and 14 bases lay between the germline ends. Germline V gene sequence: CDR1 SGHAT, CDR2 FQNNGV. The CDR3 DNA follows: TGTGCCAGCAGCTCCCGTGATAGGTGGGAGACCCAGTACTTC. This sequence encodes CASSSRDRWETQYF. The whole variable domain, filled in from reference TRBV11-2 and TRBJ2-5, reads EAGVAQSPRYKIIEKRQSVAFWCNPISGHATLYWYQQILGQGPKLLIQFQNNGVVDDSQLPKDRFSAERLKGVDSTLKIQPAKLEDSAVYLCASSSRDRWETQYFGPGTRLLVL.

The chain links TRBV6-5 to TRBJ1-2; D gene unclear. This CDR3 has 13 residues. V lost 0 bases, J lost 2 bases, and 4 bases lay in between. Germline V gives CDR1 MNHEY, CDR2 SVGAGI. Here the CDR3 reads CASSYSLNYGYTF. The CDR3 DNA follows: TGTGCCAGCAGTTACTCTCTCAACTATGGCTACACCTTC.

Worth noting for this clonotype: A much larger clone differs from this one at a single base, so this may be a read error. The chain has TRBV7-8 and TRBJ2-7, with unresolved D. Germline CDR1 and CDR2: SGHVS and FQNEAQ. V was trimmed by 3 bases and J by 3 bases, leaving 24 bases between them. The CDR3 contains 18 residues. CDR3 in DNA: TGTGCCAGCAGCTTTAAGGTTATTCCAGTGCGCGAGATCTACGAGCAGTACTTC. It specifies CASSFKVIPVREIYEQYF.

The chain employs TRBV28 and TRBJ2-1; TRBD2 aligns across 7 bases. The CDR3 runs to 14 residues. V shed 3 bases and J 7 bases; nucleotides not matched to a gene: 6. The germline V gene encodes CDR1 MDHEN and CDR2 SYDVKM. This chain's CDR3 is CASSFWGGRNEQFF. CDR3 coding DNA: TGTGCCAGCAGTTTTTGGGGGGGGAGGAATGAGCAGTTCTTC.

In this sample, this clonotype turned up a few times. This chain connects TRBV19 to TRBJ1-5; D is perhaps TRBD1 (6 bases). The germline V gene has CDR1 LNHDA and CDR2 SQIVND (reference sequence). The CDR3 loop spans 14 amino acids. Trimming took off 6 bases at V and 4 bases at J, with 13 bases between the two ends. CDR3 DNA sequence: TGTGCCAGTAGCCCGGGACAATGGAATCAGCCCCAGCATTTT. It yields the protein CASSPGQWNQPQHF.

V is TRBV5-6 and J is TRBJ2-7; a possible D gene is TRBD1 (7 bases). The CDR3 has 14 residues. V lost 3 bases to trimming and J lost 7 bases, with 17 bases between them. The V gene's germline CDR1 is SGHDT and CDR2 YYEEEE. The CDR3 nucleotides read TGTGCCAGCAGCTACGGGACCCCAGGGGGGGAGCAGTACTTC. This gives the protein CASSYGTPGGEQYF.